Below are 19 T cell receptor beta chains sequenced from a single sample in a study of control samples from healthy donors and cancer patients. The method was immunoSEQ multiplex PCR; TCRdb's version includes in-frame clones alone and lacks a portion of them. The sample has roughly 120,000 clones; 85% to 90% are singletons. The sequencing input was PBMCs. Source of these receptors: a woman between 50 and 59 years old with colorectal cancer.

The chain employs TRBV24-1 and TRBJ1-6, with D tentatively TRBD1 (6 bases). V was clipped by 8 bases and J by 5 bases, with 15 bases between them. The CDR3 is 15 residues long. The germline CDR1 and CDR2 sequences are KGHDR and SFDVKD. The CDR3 region is CATTQWGADNSPLHF. In nucleotides, the CDR3 is TGTGCCACCACCCAATGGGGGGCTGATAATTCACCCCTCCACTTT.

The genes are TRBV4-1 and TRBJ2-7; D not resolved. Trimming removed 0 bases at V and 12 bases at J, with 15 bases between. The germline V gene encodes CDR1 MGHRA and CDR2 YSYEKL. The CDR3 totals 13 residues. DNA of the CDR3: TGCGCCAGCAGCCAAGAAAGGAAAACCGGGTTGTACTTC. This encodes CASSQERKTGLYF.

The chain combines TRBV28 with TRBJ2-1, with TRBD2 matching over 13 bases. With V trimmed by 2 bases and J by 8 bases, 12 bases remained unmatched. The CDR3 is 18 amino acids. Germline assignment: CDR1 MDHEN and CDR2 SYDVKM. The CDR3 region is CASSLVYGWTSGSYEQFF. CDR3 bases: TGTGCCAGCAGTTTAGTGTATGGTTGGACTAGCGGGAGCTATGAGCAGTTCTTC.

CDR3 in DNA: TGTGCCAGCGCAGTCAGCAATCAGCCCCAGCATTTT. This codes for CASAVSNQPQHF. The chain is built from TRBV6-6 and TRBJ1-5; no firm D call. The V gene lost 8 bases and the J gene lost 1 base, with 6 bases spanning the gap. There are 12 residues in the CDR3. Germline CDR1 and CDR2: MNHNY and SVGAGI (reference sequence).

This sequence joins TRBV7-9 and TRBJ1-1; 7 bases map to TRBD1. The germline V gene encodes CDR1 SEHNR and CDR2 FQNEAQ (reference sequence). The CDR3 length is 14 residues. V was pared by 5 bases and J by 4 bases, with 7 bases of the junction left unmatched. CDR3 coding DNA: TGTGCCAGCAGCCGCCCCCCAGGGGGCACTGAAGCTTTCTTT. Amino acids: CASSRPPGGTEAFF.

Many counts were recorded for this clone. V and J are TRBV27 and TRBJ1-2; possible D gene TRBD1, 6 bases. Per germline, CDR1 MNHEY and CDR2 SMNVEV (reference sequence). V dropped 5 bases and J dropped 8 bases, with 21 bases sitting between them. The CDR3 covers 15 residues. This chain's CDR3 is CASSPRRQGPSGYTF. CDR3 DNA sequence: TGTGCCAGCAGTCCCCGCCGGCAGGGGCCCTCGGGCTACACCTTC.

The rearrangement uses TRBV5-6 and TRBJ1-2; a weak D match, TRBD1 (6 bases). Germline CDR1 is SGHDT and CDR2 is YYEEEE. V lost 7 bases and J lost 5, with 15 bases in between. The CDR3 length is 13 residues. The CDR3 protein is CASPGQGRYGYTF. The CDR3 nucleotides read TGTGCCAGCCCCGGGCAGGGGAGGTATGGCTACACCTTC.

This chain connects TRBV3-1 (or the pseudogene TRBV3-2) to TRBJ1-1; D call uncertain. Trimming stripped 6 bases from V and 2 bases from J, with 13 bases between. CDR1 LGHDT and CDR2 YNNKEL come from the germline V gene (reference sequence). This CDR3 is 14 amino acids long. CDR3 region: CASSSRTRNTEAFF. CDR3 nucleotides: TGTGCCAGCAGTTCTAGGACGAGAAACACTGAAGCTTTCTTT.

This chain joins TRBV4-1 and TRBJ1-2, with TRBD1 as a possible D gene (5 bases). Trimming left V 0 bases short and J 4 bases short, with 12 bases between. Germline V gene lookup returns CDR1 MGHRA and CDR2 YSYEKL. This CDR3 is 15 amino acids long. CDR3: CASSQDHGAGYGYTF. Here the CDR3 DNA reads TGCGCCAGCAGCCAAGACCACGGGGCGGGCTATGGCTACACCTTC.

The chain joins TRBV5-1 to TRBJ1-1; 7 nucleotides line up with TRBD1. The junction had 14 bases not matched to a gene; V was cut back by 5 bases and J by 4 bases. Germline CDR1 is SGHRS and CDR2 is YFSETQ. The CDR3 runs 16 residues. As DNA, the CDR3 is TGCGCCAGCAGGACCGAAGCTACAGGGGTCCCCACTGAAGCTTTCTTT. It specifies CASRTEATGVPTEAFF.

The table lists this clone with a count of one. This sequence joins TRBV18 and TRBJ2-1; 12 bases line up with TRBD2. V shed 6 bases and J 3 bases; nucleotides not matched to a gene: 3. The CDR3 runs 15 residues. Per the germline V gene, CDR1 is KGHSH and CDR2 is LQKENI. The CDR3, as DNA: TGTGCCAGCTCGCGGACTAGCGGGGTCTACAATGAGCAGTTCTTC. It translates to CASSRTSGVYNEQFF. The variable domain in full, with the rest retrieved from reference TRBV18 and TRBJ2-1, is NAGVMQNPRHLVRRRGQEARLRCSPMKGHSHVYWYRQLPEEGLKFMVYLQKENIIDESGMPKERFSAEFPKEGPSILRIQQVVRGDSAAYFCASSRTSGVYNEQFFGPGTRLTVL.

The table lists this clone with a count of one. The chain joins TRBV7-2 to TRBJ2-5; 9 nucleotides agree with TRBD1. The germline V gene has CDR1 SGHTA and CDR2 FQGNSA. The CDR3 runs 15 residues. Unmatched junction bases numbered 5, after V lost 1 base and J lost 5 bases. The CDR3 DNA reads TGTGCCAGCAGCTTAGAACAGGGGGCGCGTGAGACCCAGTACTTC. It is translated as CASSLEQGARETQYF.

The V and J genes are TRBV6-5 and TRBJ1-1, with D possibly TRBD1 on 6 matching bases. Trimming removed 7 bases at V and 5 bases at J, with 11 bases between. The CDR3 is 12 amino acids. Germline V gene sequence: CDR1 MNHEY, CDR2 SVGAGI. The CDR3 reads CASTTGWTEAFF. CDR3 nucleotide sequence: TGTGCCAGCACCACAGGGTGGACTGAAGCTTTCTTT.

The chain uses TRBV7-6 and TRBJ2-7, with 8 bases aligning to TRBD1. Per the germline V gene, CDR1 is SGHVS and CDR2 is FNYEAQ. The CDR3 sequence is 15 residues long. V lost 2 bases and J lost 6; bases outside the gene matches: 9. The CDR3 DNA reads TGTGCCAGCAGCTTAAGTCAGGGGGCTTTCTCCGAGCAGTACTTC. It translates to CASSLSQGAFSEQYF.

The chain has TRBV6-6 and TRBJ2-5, with 7 nucleotides matching TRBD2. The J segment lost 5 bases and the V segment lost 7 bases, leaving 10 bases of the junction unmatched. There are 14 residues in the CDR3. The germline CDR1 and CDR2 sequences are MNHNY and SVGAGI (reference sequence). CDR3 sequence (DNA): TGTGCCAGCACGACGGCAGGGAGGGTGGAGACCCAGTACTTC. It is translated as CASTTAGRVETQYF.

This chain connects TRBV5-1 to TRBJ1-5; D not certain. The V gene lost 0 bases and the J gene lost 3 bases, with 7 bases spanning the gap. CDR1 and CDR2 from the germline V gene are SGHRS and YFSETQ. The CDR3 consists of 14 residues. CDR3 residues: CASSLDGFNQPQHF. As DNA, the CDR3 is TGCGCCAGCAGCTTGGACGGTTTCAATCAGCCCCAGCATTTT. Full variable domain (remainder filled in from reference TRBV5-1 and TRBJ1-5): KAGVTQTPRYLIKTRGQQVTLSCSPISGHRSVSWYQQTPGQGLQFLFEYFSETQRNKGNFPGRFSGRQFSNSRSEMNVSTLELGDSALYLCASSLDGFNQPQHFGDGTRLSIL.

The chain links TRBV11-2 to TRBJ1-1; D is unresolved. Trimming left V 1 base short and J 6 bases short, with 9 bases between. Germline V gene lookup returns CDR1 SGHAT and CDR2 FQNNGV. This CDR3 is 13 amino acids long. CDR3 amino acids: CASSLGFISEAFF. CDR3 in DNA: TGTGCCAGCAGCTTAGGATTTATCTCTGAAGCTTTCTTT.

This clone was counted a few times. The CDR3, as DNA: TGTGCCAGCAGCGCTAGGACAGGCTATTCGTCTCCCCTCCACTTT. It is translated as CASSARTGYSSPLHF. This chain links TRBV9 with TRBJ1-6; TRBD1 matches at 7 bases. This CDR3 has 15 amino acids. The trim removed 3 bases at V and 13 bases at J, leaving 13 bases unmatched. Germline V lookup: CDR1 SGDLS, CDR2 YYNGEE.

The CDR3 reads CAWSSPRTSGRARQYF. The CDR3 DNA reads TGTGCCTGGAGTTCCCCCCGGACTAGCGGGAGGGCTAGGCAGTACTTC. The V and J genes are TRBV30 and TRBJ2-7; 15 nucleotides line up with TRBD2. V gave up 2 bases and J gave up 9 bases; unmatched junction bases: 11. This CDR3 contains 16 residues. CDR1 and CDR2 from the germline V gene are GTSNPN and SVGIG (reference sequence).